What follows describes a single T cell receptor (beta chain). Trimming removed 0 bases from V and 2 bases from J, with 20 bases in between. Germline V gene lookup returns CDR1 ENHRY and CDR2 SYGVKD. The CDR3 totals 18 residues. This sample stems from a study of blood T cell repertoires in COVID-19. Study summary: In each case, the material was cDNA or gDNA derived from T cells, B-cell-depleted T cells, or PBMCs.

Cohort assignment relied on participant-reported clinical history. Two negative PCRs, clearance, or symptom resolution characterized the recovered Cohort 3 donors. In the original analysis: Amplified reference gene primers provided the basis for estimating nucleated cell counts. Libraries were prepared by immunoSEQ multiplex PCR; TCRdb keeps only in-frame clonotypes and omits some of them. Clone size and the V and J calls come from that table; the DNA yielded D and trimming. The profile covers under 300,000 clones, with 70% to 90% appearing a single time and about 1.6% taken by the ten largest. The chain couples TRBV10-3 to TRBJ2-7; D remains ambiguous. The receptor was derived from a woman in her forties or fifties who had recovered from COVID-19. Specimen: PBMCs or T cells enriched from blood (not recorded which). The CDR3 loop reads CAISESLPQSLGTYEQYF. The CDR3 region has the DNA TGTGCCATCAGTGAGTCGTTGCCCCAGAGCCTAGGCACCTACGAGCAGTACTTC.